This TCR beta chain is from a study of cytomegalovirus exposure and HLA in healthy donors. Background on the study: Across roughly 400 genotyped donors, roughly 80% landed in the Caucasian-associated ancestry cluster.

The V end was cut by 2 bases, the J end by 3 bases, with 14 bases between. The CDR3 is 15 residues long. Germline CDR1 reads SGHNT; CDR2 reads YENEEA. With 60 Vbeta and 13 Jbeta primers, the PCR was carried out. Some clones are missing from TCRdb's copy, which holds only in-frame ones; the method was immunoSEQ multiplex PCR. In the table there are under 65,000 clones, approximately 80% of which are singletons. This sequence was found in a man between 50 and 59 years old in good health and CMV-seronegative. The chain links TRBV11-3 to TRBJ2-7, with D tentatively TRBD1 (6 bases). Sequenced: PBMCs. CDR3 sequence reads: CASSLKGDLYYEQYF. CDR3 bases: TGTGCCAGCAGCTTAAAGGGGGATCTATACTACGAGCAGTACTTC.